One and the same sample provided the 32 T cell receptor beta chains below, sequenced in a study of T cells in localized non-small cell lung cancer. The method was immunoSEQ multiplex PCR; TCRdb's version includes in-frame clones alone and lacks a portion of them. In the table there are 20,000 to 30,000 clones, more than 65% of which are singletons. Sequencing used PBMCs, obtained before any cancer treatment. Receptors originate from a man aged 40 to 70 with stage II lung adenocarcinoma.

This clone was seen just once. The genes are TRBV4-1 and TRBJ2-2, with TRBD2 matching 7 bases. V gave up 5 bases and J gave up 6 bases; unmatched junction bases: 12. The CDR3 loop spans 16 amino acids. The germline V gene encodes CDR1 MGHRA and CDR2 YSYEKL. For the CDR3, the DNA is TGCGCCAGCAGCTTAACCGGGGGAGGGCCCGCCGGGGAGCTGTTTTTT. Its protein is CASSLTGGGPAGELFF.

The rearrangement links TRBV25-1 to TRBJ1-2; 11 bases line up with TRBD1. The CDR3 is 14 amino acids. Germline V gene data show CDR1 as MGHDK and CDR2 as SYGVNS. The J segment lost 6 bases and the V segment lost 3 bases, leaving 3 bases of the junction unmatched. The CDR3 nucleotides read TGTGCCAGCAGTGAGTGGACAGGGGGCGATGGCTACACCTTC. It yields the protein CASSEWTGGDGYTF.

This chain links TRBV15 with TRBJ1-1; D is ambiguous. Germline V CDR1 and CDR2: LNHNV, YYDKDF (reference sequence). CDR3 length: 16 residues. V was pared by 0 bases and J by 5 bases, with 16 bases between. The CDR3, as DNA: TGTGCCACCAGCAGAGAACACCCGAACAATATTACTGAAGCTTTCTTT. Amino acid sequence: CATSREHPNNITEAFF.

The gene calls are TRBV6-5 and TRBJ2-7; TRBD1 might be the D (6 bases). With 5 bases removed from V and 6 bases from J, the gap between germline ends came to 14 bases. Looked up from germline, CDR1 is MNHEY and CDR2 is SVGAGI. The CDR3 consists of 13 residues. The CDR3 protein is CASSNTGSTEQYF. The CDR3 nucleotides read TGTGCCAGCAGTAACACAGGGTCAACCGAGCAGTACTTC.

The V and J genes are TRBV5-4 and TRBJ2-5; 10 bases align to TRBD2. V was pared by 4 bases and J by 0 bases, with 6 bases of the junction left unmatched. Germline CDR1 and CDR2: SGHNT and YYREEE (reference sequence). This CDR3 is built from 16 residues. DNA for the CDR3: TGTGCCAGCAGCCGGAGCGGGGGGGCCTACCAAGAGACCCAGTACTTC. Amino acids: CASSRSGGAYQETQYF.

The J gene is TRBJ2-5, the V gene TRBV19, with D hard to call. Germline loops: CDR1 LNHDA, CDR2 SQIVND (reference sequence). This CDR3 region has 12 residues. V dropped 3 bases and J dropped 2 bases, with 4 bases sitting between them. The CDR3 reads CASSISQETQYF. CDR3 nucleotide sequence: TGTGCCAGTAGTATCTCACAAGAGACCCAGTACTTC.

In DNA, the CDR3 is TGTGCCAGCAGCTTAAAAGTGAGGATAGTTAACGCTGAAGCTTTCTTT. Translation: CASSLKVRIVNAEAFF. V and J are TRBV7-8 and TRBJ1-1, with D unresolved. The CDR3 has 16 residues. CDR1 is SGHVS and CDR2 is FQNEAQ in the germline V gene. Trimming left V 2 bases short and J 6 bases short, with 19 bases between. Filled out from reference TRBV7-8 and TRBJ1-1, the complete variable domain reads GAGVSQSPRYKVAKRGQDVALRCDPISGHVSLFWYQQALGQGPEFLTYFQNEAQLDKSGLPSDRFFAERPEGSVSTLKIQRTQQEDSAVYLCASSLKVRIVNAEAFFGQGTRLTVV.

V and J are TRBV4-1 and TRBJ2-2, with D perhaps assigned TRBD1 or TRBD2 (5 bases each). The V gene lost 0 bases and the J gene lost 6 bases, with 11 bases spanning the gap. There are 15 residues in the CDR3. Germline V lookup: CDR1 MGHRA, CDR2 YSYEKL. CDR3 sequence: CASSQEKGRAGELFF. The CDR3 DNA reads as TGCGCCAGCAGCCAAGAAAAGGGGCGGGCCGGGGAGCTGTTTTTT.

V usage is TRBV2 and J usage is TRBJ2-5, with D unresolved. The CDR3 consists of 13 residues. Per the germline V gene, CDR1 is SNHLY and CDR2 is FYNNEI. V lost 8 bases to trimming and J lost 0 bases, with 10 bases between them. Written as DNA, the CDR3 is TGTGCCAGCGTTCGGCAGAACCAAGAGACCCAGTACTTC. This translates into CASVRQNQETQYF.

This sequence joins TRBV6-1 and TRBJ1-1, with D possibly TRBD1 on 5 matching bases. Germline V lookup: CDR1 MNHNS, CDR2 SASEGT. The CDR3 spans 13 residues. Trimming pared 7 bases from V and 0 bases from J, leaving 9 bases between. The CDR3 region is CASTWGVNTEAFF. The CDR3 region has the DNA TGTGCCAGCACCTGGGGGGTGAACACTGAAGCTTTCTTT.

The V gene is TRBV30, the J gene TRBJ1-2; D may be TRBD1 (5 bases). Trimming removed 3 bases from V and 3 bases from J, with 20 bases in between. This CDR3 spans 16 amino acids. The germline gives CDR1 GTSNPN, CDR2 SVGIG (reference sequence). CDR3: CAWSLRAANADYGYTF. As DNA, the CDR3 is TGTGCCTGGAGCCTCAGGGCGGCGAACGCAGACTATGGCTACACCTTC.

The rearrangement joins TRBV27 to TRBJ2-5; the match to TRBD2 covers 12 bases. Per germline, CDR1 MNHEY and CDR2 SMNVEV (reference sequence). V was pared by 6 bases and J by 6 bases, with 14 bases of the junction left unmatched. This CDR3 has 17 amino acids. CDR3 loop: CASSQTKRTSGKQTQYF. For the CDR3, the DNA is TGTGCCAGCAGCCAAACCAAGCGGACTAGCGGGAAGCAGACCCAGTACTTC.

The chain carries TRBV4-2 and TRBJ2-3; the D gene is possibly TRBD2 (6 bases). CDR1 is LGHNA and CDR2 is YNFKEQ in the germline V gene. This CDR3 region has 16 residues. V lost 3 bases and J lost 1, with 14 bases in between. The CDR3 bases are TGTGCCAGCAGCCAGCGGACGGGCGGGGGCACAGATACGCAGTATTTT. Its protein product is CASSQRTGGGTDTQYF.

The chain couples TRBV10-3 to TRBJ1-1, with D possibly matching TRBD1 (6 bases). The CDR3 consists of 15 residues. With 0 bases removed from V and 4 bases from J, the gap between germline ends came to 12 bases. Germline V CDR1 and CDR2: ENHRY, SYGVKD. The CDR3 nucleotides read TGTGCCATCAGTGAGTCGAGTGACAGGACCACTGAAGCTTTCTTT. Residues: CAISESSDRTTEAFF.

The chain links TRBV5-1 to TRBJ2-4; 12 bases match TRBD2. CDR1 and CDR2 (germline): SGHRS, YFSETQ. The CDR3 consists of 20 residues. The V and J ends lost 4 bases and 6 bases, in that order; junction bases with no gene match: 20. For the CDR3, the DNA is TGCGCCAGCAGCCGGGGACAGACGGGACTAGCGGGCGCAGTAGGAAACATTCAGTACTTC. Its protein is CASSRGQTGLAGAVGNIQYF.

The CDR3 protein is CASSRSPASTDTQYF. The CDR3 coding sequence is TGTGCCAGCAGCCGCTCTCCAGCGAGCACAGATACGCAGTATTTT. The chain carries TRBV4-2 and TRBJ2-3; D is ambiguous. The V end lost 4 bases, the J end lost 0 bases, and 11 bases lay between the germline ends. CDR1 is LGHNA, CDR2 YNFKEQ, per germline. This CDR3 contains 15 residues.

The gene calls are TRBV7-2 and TRBJ1-5; D unresolved. V was cut by 5 bases and J by 0 bases, with 5 bases left in between. Germline lookup yields CDR1 SGHTA and CDR2 FQGNSA. The CDR3 length is 13 residues. The CDR3 coding sequence is TGTGCCAGCAGCCCCTATAGCAATCAGCCCCAGCATTTT. Its translation: CASSPYSNQPQHF.

The CDR3, as DNA: TGTGCCAGCAGTTTAACCCAGGGAGGAGAGACCCAGTACTTC. Its protein product is CASSLTQGGETQYF. This chain links TRBV27 with TRBJ2-5; D might be TRBD2 (6 bases). The CDR3 is made up of 14 amino acids. The germline gives CDR1 MNHEY, CDR2 SMNVEV (reference sequence). V was cut by 2 bases and J by 4 bases, with 11 bases left in between.

The V call is TRBV6-6, the J call TRBJ2-5, with 7 bases that match TRBD1. Germline V lookup: CDR1 MNHNY, CDR2 SVGAGI (reference sequence). The V segment lost 3 bases and the J segment 2 bases; nucleotides outside the gene matches: 3. This CDR3 contains 14 residues. Written as DNA, the CDR3 is TGTGCCAGCAGTTATTTGACAGGGCAAGAGACCCAGTACTTC. This codes for CASSYLTGQETQYF.

The chain employs TRBV5-1 and TRBJ2-3; D might be TRBD2 (5 bases). The ends were cut back, 0 bases at V and 4 bases at J, with 15 bases in the middle. Germline values: CDR1 SGHRS, CDR2 YFSETQ. There are 16 residues in the CDR3. CDR3: CASSLGGSIPADTQYF. For the CDR3, the DNA is TGCGCCAGCAGCTTGGGTGGGAGTATCCCCGCAGATACGCAGTATTTT.

This chain links TRBV28 with TRBJ2-1; a weak D match, TRBD2 (5 bases). Germline lookup yields CDR1 MDHEN and CDR2 SYDVKM. There are 16 residues in the CDR3. V gave up 8 bases and J gave up 2 bases, with 19 bases separating them. The CDR3 reads CASWPPAGHTYNEQFF. The CDR3 coding sequence is TGTGCCAGCTGGCCCCCCGCGGGCCACACCTACAATGAGCAGTTCTTC. The complete variable domain, with remaining parts taken from reference TRBV28 and TRBJ2-1, reads DVKVTQSSRYLVKRTGEKVFLECVQDMDHENMFWYRQDPGLGLRLIYFSYDVKMKEKGDIPEGYSVSREKKERFSLILESASTNQTSMYLCASWPPAGHTYNEQFFGPGTRLTVL.

Written as DNA, the CDR3 is TGTGCCAGCAGTTTACTGGGACAGCAAGAGACCCAGTACTTC. It yields the protein CASSLLGQQETQYF. The chain is built from TRBV27 and TRBJ2-5; TRBD1 matches 7 bases. Germline CDR1 and CDR2: MNHEY and SMNVEV (reference sequence). The V gene end was trimmed by 2 bases and the J gene end by 2 bases; junction bases not matched to a gene: 2. The length of the CDR3 is 14 residues.

The J gene is TRBJ2-2, the V gene TRBV12-5; the D is unclear. This CDR3 has 17 amino acids. V lost 3 bases and J lost 2, with 16 bases in between. Germline loops: CDR1 LGHNT, CDR2 FRNRAP. CDR3 loop: CASGFPLTAGNTGELFF. The CDR3 region has the DNA TGTGCTAGTGGTTTTCCCCTGACGGCAGGCAACACCGGGGAGCTGTTTTTT. The whole variable domain, filled in from reference TRBV12-5 and TRBJ2-2, reads DARVTQTPRHKVTEMGQEVTMRCQPILGHNTVFWYRQTMMQGLELLAYFRNRAPLDDSGMPKDRFSAEMPDATLATLKIQPSEPRDSAVYFCASGFPLTAGNTGELFFGEGSRLTVL.

This clone has only a few counts. The chain joins TRBV6-5 to TRBJ1-5, with D uncertain. The CDR3 length is 15 residues. The V gene's germline CDR1 is MNHEY and CDR2 SVGAGI. V lost 7 bases, J lost 0 bases, and 13 bases lay in between. In nucleotides, the CDR3 is TGTGCCAGCAAATACGACGGTCGTAGCAATCAGCCCCAGCATTTT. Protein: CASKYDGRSNQPQHF.

CDR3 in amino acids: CASSSDRLNTGELFF. For the CDR3, the DNA is TGTGCCAGCAGCTCGGACAGGTTGAACACCGGGGAGCTGTTTTTT. The chain links TRBV11-3 to TRBJ2-2; 7 bases agree with TRBD1. Germline V gene lookup returns CDR1 SGHNT and CDR2 YENEEA. The V segment lost 4 bases and the J segment 1 base; nucleotides outside the gene matches: 3. The CDR3 consists of 15 residues.

The V gene is TRBV5-1, the J gene TRBJ2-3; 10 nucleotides agree with TRBD2. The V segment lost 1 base and the J segment 0 bases; nucleotides outside the gene matches: 8. The CDR3 has 18 amino acids. CDR1 SGHRS and CDR2 YFSETQ come from the germline V gene. The CDR3 DNA is TGCGCCAGCAGCTTGCTTACTAGCGGGGACTATAGCACAGATACGCAGTATTTT. Protein product: CASSLLTSGDYSTDTQYF.

This rearrangement joins TRBV30 to TRBJ1-5; no reliable D call. Looked up from germline, CDR1 is GTSNPN and CDR2 is SVGIG (reference sequence). The CDR3 runs 14 residues. V was shortened by 1 base and J by 8 bases, with 15 bases between the two germline ends. The CDR3, as DNA: TGTGCCTGGAGTGCTATGGGTGGTTCCGAGCCCCAGCATTTT. Protein: CAWSAMGGSEPQHF.

The chain is built from TRBV18 and TRBJ1-5; 10 positions agree with TRBD1. V shed 3 bases, J shed 7 bases, and the junction held 3 bases outside the gene matches. CDR1 is KGHSH and CDR2 is LQKENI in the germline V gene. The CDR3 is 14 residues long. The CDR3 is CASSPGQGGQPQHF. The DNA for the CDR3 is TGTGCCAGCTCACCTGGACAGGGGGGGCAGCCCCAGCATTTT.

The chain employs TRBV6-6 and TRBJ1-2; tentatively, D is TRBD1 (5 bases). Germline V gene sequence: CDR1 MNHNY, CDR2 SVGAGI (reference sequence). The CDR3 length is 14 residues. V was cut by 7 bases and J by 8 bases, with 20 bases left in between. CDR3 amino acids: CASTLMTVKRGYTF. CDR3 nucleotide sequence: TGTGCCAGCACCCTCATGACAGTTAAGAGAGGCTACACCTTC.

This clone was detected only a few times. The chain joins TRBV7-2 to TRBJ2-7, with TRBD2 identical over 7 bases. CDR1 and CDR2 (germline): SGHTA, FQGNSA. This CDR3 spans 15 amino acids. V was clipped by 1 base and J by 6 bases; unmatched bases: 9. CDR3 amino acids: CASSLGAGVPFEQYF. The CDR3 nucleotides are TGTGCCAGCAGCTTAGGGGCGGGAGTTCCCTTCGAGCAGTACTTC. The full variable domain, in which reference TRBV7-2 and TRBJ2-7 provide the parts outside the CDR3, is GAGVSQSPSNKVTEKGKDVELRCDPISGHTALYWYRQSLGQGLEFLIYFQGNSAPDKSGLPSDRFSAERTGGSVSTLTIQRTQQEDSAVYLCASSLGAGVPFEQYFGPGTRLTVT.

The V gene is TRBV5-4, the J gene TRBJ1-1, with D possibly matching TRBD1 (6 bases). Trimming pared 6 bases from V and 5 bases from J, leaving 17 bases between. CDR3 length: 14 amino acids. The germline V gene encodes CDR1 SGHNT and CDR2 YYREEE (reference sequence). CDR3 coding DNA: TGTGCCAGCACTACGGGAGGGGGATGGACTGAAGCTTTCTTT. Translating it yields CASTTGGGWTEAFF.

The chain has TRBV27 and TRBJ2-3; D ambiguous. This CDR3 has 14 residues. Trimming removed 3 bases at V and 0 bases at J, with 7 bases between. Germline V gene sequence: CDR1 MNHEY, CDR2 SMNVEV (reference sequence). The CDR3: CASSFSESTDTQYF. CDR3 DNA sequence: TGTGCCAGCAGTTTTTCGGAGAGCACAGATACGCAGTATTTT.